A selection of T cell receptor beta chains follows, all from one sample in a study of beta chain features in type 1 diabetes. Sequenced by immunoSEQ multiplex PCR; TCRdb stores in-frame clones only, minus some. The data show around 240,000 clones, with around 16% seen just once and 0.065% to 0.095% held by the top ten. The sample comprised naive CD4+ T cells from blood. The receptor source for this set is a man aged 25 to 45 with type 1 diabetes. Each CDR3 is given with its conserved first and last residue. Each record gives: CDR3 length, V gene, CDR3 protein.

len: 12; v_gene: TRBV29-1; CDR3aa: CSTRQGRETQYF
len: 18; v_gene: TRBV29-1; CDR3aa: CSVEGYARSSGVRDTQYF
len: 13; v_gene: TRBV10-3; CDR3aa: CAISVGLQETQYF
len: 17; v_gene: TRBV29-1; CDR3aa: CSAQAFLGQAMDYGYTF
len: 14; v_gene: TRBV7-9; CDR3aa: CASSFGLAGREMFF
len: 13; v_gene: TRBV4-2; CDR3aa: CASSQDGGVRIYF
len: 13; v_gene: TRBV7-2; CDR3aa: CASSLGRSATQYF
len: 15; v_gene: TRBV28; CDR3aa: CASTPPTRDSYEQYF
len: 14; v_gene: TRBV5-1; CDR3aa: CASSWRQGSETQYF
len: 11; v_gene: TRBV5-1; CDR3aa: CASTGGYEQYF
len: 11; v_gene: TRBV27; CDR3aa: CASSHRNEQFF
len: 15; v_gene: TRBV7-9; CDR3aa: CASSRWGPSTDTQYF
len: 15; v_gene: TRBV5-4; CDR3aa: CASRPGLAGVGEQFF
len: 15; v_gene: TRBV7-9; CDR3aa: CASGGGLAGTDTQYF
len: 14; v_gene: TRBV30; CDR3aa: CAWSVRIWGYGYTF
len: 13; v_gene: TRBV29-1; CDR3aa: CSVDPQGPDTQYF
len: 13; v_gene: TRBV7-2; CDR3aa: CASSNRRYNEQFF
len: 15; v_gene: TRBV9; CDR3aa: CASSRQAGGPNEQFF
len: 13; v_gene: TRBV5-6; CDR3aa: CASRRDYTDTQYF
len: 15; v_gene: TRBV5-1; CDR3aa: CASSLEAPARETQYF
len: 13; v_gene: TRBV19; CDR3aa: CASRKQSSYEQYF
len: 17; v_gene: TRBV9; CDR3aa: CASSDPWTSGSYNEQFF
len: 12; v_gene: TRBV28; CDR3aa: CATGTGANVLTF
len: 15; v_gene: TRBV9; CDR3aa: CASSPTGSSTDTQYF
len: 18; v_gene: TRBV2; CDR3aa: CASSEALRAGGQHDTQYF
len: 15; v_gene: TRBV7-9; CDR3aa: CASTPGTSFYNEQFF
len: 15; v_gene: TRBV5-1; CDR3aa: CASSLLSWGYNEQFF
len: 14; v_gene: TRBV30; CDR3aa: CAWSAGREFYEQYF
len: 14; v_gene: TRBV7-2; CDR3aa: CASSARGRTGELFF
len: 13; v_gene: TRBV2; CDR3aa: CASSANSLETQYF
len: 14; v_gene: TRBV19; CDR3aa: CASSRREAKNIQYF